One and the same sample provided the 9 T cell receptor beta chains below, sequenced in a study of patients and donors after allogeneic stem cell transplantation (dated by TCRdb to 2020 to 2022). Libraries were prepared through RT-PCR. Instrument on record: NextSeq 550. Using fastp trimming at Q25 and MiXCR clonotype assembly, TCRdb reanalyzed the public sequencing data and kept in-frame beta chains. Every distinct CDR3 protein forms one entry, paired with its most common genes and DNA. Within this sample are over 150,000 distinct CDR3 sequences, with approximately 31% of them counted one time only. Clones ranked in the top ten supply about 3% of the sample. Input material: blood, either unsorted or a sorted T cell fraction (not recorded which). The receptor set was obtained from a human donor who was either an allogeneic HSCT recipient or a stem cell or donor lymphocyte infusion donor (not recorded which). It is not recorded whose cells these are; they may come from a transplant donor.

In this sample, this clonotype turned up once. This sequence joins TRBV29-1 and TRBJ2-7; 12 bases fit TRBD1. The CDR3 loop spans 15 amino acids. V lost 3 bases and J lost 7; bases outside the gene matches: 10. Per germline, CDR1 SQVTM and CDR2 ANQGSEA. This CDR3 is CSVEMRDRGRWEQYF. In DNA, the CDR3 is TGCAGCGTTGAGATGCGGGACAGGGGGCGTTGGGAGCAGTACTTC.

This clonotype has a handful of counts. The chain is built from TRBV20-1 and TRBJ2-1, with 10 bases fitting TRBD2. V lost 1 base, J lost 0 bases, and 6 bases stayed unmatched. This CDR3 contains 17 residues. Germline values: CDR1 DFQATT, CDR2 SNEGSKA (reference sequence). The CDR3 nucleotides are TGCAGTGCTAGAGGGGCGGCTAGCGGGAGCTCCTACAATGAGCAGTTCTTC. This codes for CSARGAASGSSYNEQFF.

The chain combines TRBV10-2 with TRBJ2-3, with 8 bases fitting TRBD2. With 7 bases clipped from V and 1 base from J, the junction kept 4 bases outside the gene matches. Germline CDR1 WSHSY, CDR2 SAAADI. The CDR3 contains 14 residues. Written as DNA, the CDR3 is TGCGCCAGCACTTTACTAGCGGGCACAGATACGCAGTATTTT. Translated, it gives CASTLLAGTDTQYF.

The chain links TRBV12-3 or TRBV12-4 to TRBJ2-1, with TRBD2 matching 10 bases. With V trimmed by 3 bases and J by 9 bases, 8 bases remained unmatched. This CDR3 has 15 amino acids. In DNA, the CDR3 is TGTGCCAGCAGTTTCGCTAGCGGGAGAGTGGGTGAGCAGTTCTTC. Protein: CASSFASGRVGEQFF.

The chain employs TRBV27 and TRBJ1-1, with no clear D. Germline V CDR1 and CDR2: MNHEY, SMNVEV (reference sequence). This CDR3 region has 14 residues. Trimming took off 1 base at V and 1 base at J, with 7 bases between the two ends. The CDR3 DNA reads TGTGCCAGCAGTTTATGGGGTCCGAACACTGAAGCTTTCTTT. It specifies CASSLWGPNTEAFF.

The chain recombines TRBV5-1 with TRBJ1-2; D is unclear. V shed 0 bases and J shed 8 bases, with 5 bases lying between them. The CDR3 has 11 residues. CDR1 is SGHRS, CDR2 YFSETQ, per germline. CDR3 bases: TGCGCCAGCAGCTTGGAGGGAGGCTACACCTTC. Its translation: CASSLEGGYTF.

In nucleotides, the CDR3 is TGCAGTGCTAGAGATCTGGGGGGGCTTAGCCTCTACGAGCAGTACTTC. Translated: CSARDLGGLSLYEQYF. The V and J genes are TRBV20-1 and TRBJ2-7, with a tentative D call TRBD2 (7 bases). Per the germline V gene, CDR1 is DFQATT and CDR2 is SNEGSKA (reference sequence). V was clipped by 0 bases and J by 3 bases, with 18 bases between them. There are 16 residues in the CDR3.

The chain recombines TRBV4-3 with TRBJ2-1; no clear D. Germline lookup yields CDR1 LGHNA and CDR2 YSLEER. This CDR3 region has 12 residues. Trimming shortened V by 4 bases and J by 6 bases, and 7 bases separated the two germline ends. The chain's CDR3 is CASSRKGNEQFF. The CDR3, as DNA: TGCGCCAGCAGCCGTAAAGGCAATGAGCAGTTCTTC.

In this sample, this clonotype turned up a few times. The V call is TRBV27, the J call TRBJ2-2; no clear D. Germline CDR1 reads MNHEY; CDR2 reads SMNVEV (reference sequence). Trimming took off 3 bases at V and 3 bases at J, with 2 bases between the two ends. CDR3 length: 12 residues. The CDR3 loop reads CASSFYTGELFF. In DNA form, the CDR3 reads TGTGCCAGCAGTTTCTACACCGGGGAGCTGTTTTTT.